The rows below give T cell receptor beta chains drawn from one sample of a study of blood T cell repertoires in COVID-19. Profiling relied on immunoSEQ multiplex PCR, and the TCRdb table lists in-frame clones only, not all of them. The table has approximately 150,000 clones, around 80% seen once. Sequencing was carried out using PBMCs or T cells enriched from blood (not recorded which). The receptors were sampled from a woman in her seventies in a cohort exposed to, infected with or recovered from COVID-19 (not recorded which). CDR3s include the opening cysteine and the closing phenylalanine or tryptophan. D genes are given only for firm matches. The size of a clone is reported for some rows only, either as once, few or many, or as a class for expanded clones.

V gene,clone size,D gene,J gene,CDR3 length,CDR3 DNA,CDR3 protein
TRBV7-9,once,TRBD1,TRBJ1-2,14,TGTGCCAGCAGCTTCGGACAGGGGGCTGGGGGCTACACCTTC,CASSFGQGAGGYTF
TRBV19,-,-,TRBJ2-1,14,TGTGCCAGTAAGACGGGAGTGGGGTACAATGAGCAGTTCTTC,CASKTGVGYNEQFF
TRBV24-1,few,TRBD1,TRBJ2-7,16,TGTGCCACCAGTGCGTCCGGGACAGGGGTCTCGTACGAGCAGTACTTC,CATSASGTGVSYEQYF
TRBV18,-,TRBD1,TRBJ1-1,18,TGTGCCAGCTCACCACCCCAAGGCGGGACAGTCATGAACACTGAAGCTTTCTTT,CASSPPQGGTVMNTEAFF
TRBV7-9,-,-,TRBJ1-5,16,TGTGCCAGCAGCTTACCCGGGACACGGACAAATCAGCCCCAGCATTTT,CASSLPGTRTNQPQHF
TRBV6-2/TRBV6-3,-,TRBD2,TRBJ2-4,16,TGTGCCAGCCGCCCGGGAGGGGCGCTGGCCAAAAACATTCAGTACTTC,CASRPGGALAKNIQYF
TRBV20-1,many,-,TRBJ1-1,14,TGCAGTGCTAGTTTGGGCACTTTGAACACTGAAGCTTTCTTT,CSASLGTLNTEAFF
TRBV18,-,-,TRBJ2-1,15,TGTGCCAGCTCACCAGCCAGGGGCGATTACAATGAGCAGTTCTTC,CASSPARGDYNEQFF
TRBV6-5,-,-,TRBJ1-1,13,TGTGTCAGCAAAGTAGGGGGTCACACTGAAGCTTTCTTT,CVSKVGGHTEAFF
TRBV18,-,TRBD1,TRBJ1-2,18,TGTGCCAGCTCACCACGTCCCGGGACAGGAACAGCTAACTATGGCTACACCTTC,CASSPRPGTGTANYGYTF
TRBV28,-,-,TRBJ2-7,12,TGTGCCAGCAGTTTCTACTCCTACGAGCAGTACTTC,CASSFYSYEQYF
TRBV18,-,-,TRBJ1-1,17,TGTGCCAGCTCACCAGGCCGTTGGGGGGGCGGGAACACTGAAGCTTTCTTT,CASSPGRWGGGNTEAFF
TRBV6-5,-,-,TRBJ2-1,15,TGTGCCAGCAGTTCCCAATCTCCTACCTACAATGAGCAGTTCTTC,CASSSQSPTYNEQFF
TRBV11-3,-,TRBD2,TRBJ2-7,18,TGTGCCAGCAGCGAACAAGCCTTCTCTAGCGGGAGGGCCTACGAGCAGTACTTC,CASSEQAFSSGRAYEQYF
TRBV28,few,TRBD2,TRBJ2-3,16,TGTGCCAGCAGTTTATCGACTAGCGGGAGGACAGATACGCAGTATTTT,CASSLSTSGRTDTQYF
TRBV5-8,-,TRBD2,TRBJ2-1,18,TGTGCCAGCAGCTTGTTAGCGGGATCCTTTAGGGTGTGGAATGAGCAGTTCTTC,CASSLLAGSFRVWNEQFF
TRBV18,-,-,TRBJ1-1,16,TGTGCCAGCTCACCACCGCAGGGCGGGGGTCTTCAAAAAGCTTTCTTT,CASSPPQGGGLQKAFF
TRBV28,-,TRBD1,TRBJ2-4,19,TGTGCCAGCAGCAGACATAAAAAACAGGGGAGCTACGCCAAAAACATTCAGTACTTC,CASSRHKKQGSYAKNIQYF
TRBV4-2,few,-,TRBJ1-2,14,TGTGCCAGCAGCACCTCCGGGGAGAGGTATGGCTACACCTTC,CASSTSGERYGYTF
TRBV2,-,TRBD1,TRBJ2-1,13,TGTGCCAGCAGTGAGACAGGGCCTAATGAGCAGTTCTTC,CASSETGPNEQFF
TRBV29-1,-,TRBD1,TRBJ1-5,20,TGCAGCGTTGAAGTTCTGGACGGATGGCGGGACAGGGCCGGGGGCCAGCCCCAGCATTTT,CSVEVLDGWRDRAGGQPQHF
TRBV18,-,-,TRBJ1-3,13,TGTGCCAGCTCCCCTCGCTCTGGAAACACCATATATTTT,CASSPRSGNTIYF
TRBV19,-,TRBD1,TRBJ1-5,13,TGTGCCAGTAGGGACAGGGGAAATCAGCCCCAGCATTTT,CASRDRGNQPQHF
TRBV18,-,-,TRBJ2-7,13,TGTGCCAGCTCACCCACGAGGGGGAGCGAGCAGTACTTC,CASSPTRGSEQYF
TRBV28,once,-,TRBJ1-4,14,TGTGCCAGCAGTTTAAGTGGGGCTAGTGAAAAACTGTTTTTT,CASSLSGASEKLFF
TRBV28,-,TRBD1,TRBJ2-1,14,TGTGCCAGCAGTCCCCCACAGGGGTCCAATGAGCAGTTCTTC,CASSPPQGSNEQFF
TRBV4-3,once,TRBD1,TRBJ1-4,15,TGCGCCAGCAGCCTAGGGACAGGCGGGAATGAAAAACTGTTTTTT,CASSLGTGGNEKLFF
TRBV11-3,few,-,TRBJ1-1,14,TGTGCCAGCAGCTTAGACATCGGGGGGACTGAAGCTTTCTTT,CASSLDIGGTEAFF
TRBV28,-,TRBD1,TRBJ1-2,14,TGTGCCAGCAGTACCTGGACAGGGGGGTATGGCTACACCTTC,CASSTWTGGYGYTF
TRBV28,-,-,TRBJ2-7,17,TGTGCCAGCAGTTCAGCAGGGGTGGTGAGAGGCTACTACGAGCAGTACTTC,CASSSAGVVRGYYEQYF
TRBV7-9,-,TRBD1,TRBJ1-2,15,TGTGCCAGCAGCTTAGAAGACAGGGGGCTTCGTGGCTACACCTTC,CASSLEDRGLRGYTF
TRBV5-1,-,-,TRBJ2-1,16,TGCGCCAGCAGCTTGGGGCTGGACTCTAGGGGGAATGAGCAGTTCTTC,CASSLGLDSRGNEQFF
TRBV7-3,-,TRBD2,TRBJ2-5,17,TGTGCCAGCAGCTCCCAAATAGAGTCTAGCGGGAAGGAGACCCAGTACTTC,CASSSQIESSGKETQYF
TRBV20-1,-,-,TRBJ2-5,11,TGCAGTGCCCACCGGGGGGAGACCCAGTACTTC,CSAHRGETQYF
TRBV2,many,TRBD1,TRBJ1-2,13,TGTGCCAGCAGTACTACAGGGGCGCATGGCTACACCTTC,CASSTTGAHGYTF
TRBV27,-,-,TRBJ2-5,16,TGTGCCAGCAACCCCTTGGGCACTAGGGCGGGCGAGACCCAGTACTTC,CASNPLGTRAGETQYF
TRBV5-5,-,-,TRBJ1-6,16,TGTGCCAGCAGCTTGGCCACGGGGAGGGCAGGTTCACCCCTCCACTTT,CASSLATGRAGSPLHF
TRBV2,-,-,TRBJ2-2,14,TGTGCCAGGGGTACTATAACGAACACCGGGGAGCTGTTTTTT,CARGTITNTGELFF
TRBV27,-,-,TRBJ2-6,18,TGTGCCAGCAGGGCGGGATTCGCAACAATCTCTGGGGCCAACGTCCTGACTTTC,CASRAGFATISGANVLTF
TRBV7-2,few,-,TRBJ1-6,15,TGTGCCAGCAGCCCTGGACCGGGATTCGGGGCACCCCTCCACTTT,CASSPGPGFGAPLHF
TRBV28,-,TRBD1,TRBJ1-5,14,TGTGCCAGCAGTTCCTGGACAGGGAATCAGCCCCAGCATTTT,CASSSWTGNQPQHF
TRBV4-1,-,TRBD2,TRBJ2-1,17,TGCGCCAGCAGCCGTGGACTAGCGGGAACGAAGGGGAATGAGCAGTTCTTC,CASSRGLAGTKGNEQFF
TRBV3-1/TRBV3-2,-,TRBD2,TRBJ2-3,16,TGTGCCAGCAGCCCCTTAGCGGGAGGAGTCACAGATACGCAGTATTTT,CASSPLAGGVTDTQYF
TRBV24-1,-,-,TRBJ2-3,16,TGTGCCACCGGAGAGGACCCGGGACTTAGCACAGATACGCAGTATTTT,CATGEDPGLSTDTQYF
TRBV10-3,-,-,TRBJ2-1,13,TGTGCCATCAGATTGGGGGGAGGCAATGAGCAGTTCTTC,CAIRLGGGNEQFF
TRBV7-8,few,-,TRBJ1-1,17,TGTGCCAGCAGCTTAGGATTTGGTGGGAGTGGCGGCACTGAAGCTTTCTTT,CASSLGFGGSGGTEAFF
TRBV4-1,-,TRBD2,TRBJ2-7,15,TGCGCCAGCAGACTAGCGGACAGCGCAACCTACGAGCAGTACTTC,CASRLADSATYEQYF